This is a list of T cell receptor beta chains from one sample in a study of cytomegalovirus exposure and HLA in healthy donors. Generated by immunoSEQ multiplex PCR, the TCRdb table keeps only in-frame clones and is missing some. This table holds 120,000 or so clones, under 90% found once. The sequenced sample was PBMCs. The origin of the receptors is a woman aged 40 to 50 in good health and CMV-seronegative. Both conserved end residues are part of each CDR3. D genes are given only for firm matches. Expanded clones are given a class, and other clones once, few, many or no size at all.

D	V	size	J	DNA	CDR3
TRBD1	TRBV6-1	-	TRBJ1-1	TGTGCCAGCAGTACCCGGACAGGAGACACTGAAGCTTTCTTT	CASSTRTGDTEAFF
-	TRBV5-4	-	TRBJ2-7	TGTGCCAGCAGCTCCCGACAGGAAAGCTCCTACGAGCAGTACTTC	CASSSRQESSYEQYF
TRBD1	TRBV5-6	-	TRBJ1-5	TGTGCCAGCAGTCGGGACAGGGATCAGCCCCAGCATTTT	CASSRDRDQPQHF
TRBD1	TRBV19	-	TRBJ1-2	TGTGCCACCCACCCGGGACAGAACCTCTATGGCTACACCTTC	CATHPGQNLYGYTF
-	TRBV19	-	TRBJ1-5	TGTGCCAGTAGTATGGATTCTCGGGGAGTCAATCAGCCCCAGCATTTT	CASSMDSRGVNQPQHF
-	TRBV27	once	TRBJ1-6	TGTGCCAGCTCCGGCAGGGAAGATAATTCACCCCTCCACTTT	CASSGREDNSPLHF
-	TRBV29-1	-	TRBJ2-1	TGCAGCGTTTTAAGGGACAACTCCTACAATGAGCAGTTCTTC	CSVLRDNSYNEQFF
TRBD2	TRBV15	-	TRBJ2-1	TGTGCCACCACCTGGGGGGGGTCGACCTACAATGAGCAGTTCTTC	CATTWGGSTYNEQFF
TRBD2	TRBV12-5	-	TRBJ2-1	TGTGCTAGTGGTTTGGTACCCGCCACCCGGACTAGCGGGGGGCTCAACAATGAGCAGTTCTTC	CASGLVPATRTSGGLNNEQFF
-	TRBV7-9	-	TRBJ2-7	TGTGCCAGCAGCCCAATGGGGGGGGGCCGCGACGAGCAGTACTTC	CASSPMGGGRDEQYF
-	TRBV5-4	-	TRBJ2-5	TGTGCCAGCAGCTACCAGGGGGGTCGGGAGACCCAGTACTTC	CASSYQGGRETQYF
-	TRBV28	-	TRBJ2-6	TGTGCCAGCAGTCGTGACAGTTTCCTCTCTGGGGCCAACGTCCTGACTTTC	CASSRDSFLSGANVLTF
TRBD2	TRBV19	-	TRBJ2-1	TGTGCCAGTAGTATAGGACTAGCGGGGGGGTTGGGTGAGCAGTTCTTC	CASSIGLAGGLGEQFF
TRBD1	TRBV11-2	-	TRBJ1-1	TGTGCCAGCAGCGTCGGGGACAGTGGTAACACTGAAGCTTTCTTT	CASSVGDSGNTEAFF
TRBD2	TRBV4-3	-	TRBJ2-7	TGCGCCAGCAGCCCGACTAGCGGGGACTACGAGCAGTACTTC	CASSPTSGDYEQYF
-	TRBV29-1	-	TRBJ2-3	TGCAGCGTTTCCAGGGTAGGTGGGGATACGCAGTATTTT	CSVSRVGGDTQYF
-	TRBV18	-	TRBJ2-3	TGTGCCAGCTCACCACCCTCCACAGATACGCAGTATTTT	CASSPPSTDTQYF
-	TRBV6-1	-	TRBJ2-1	TGTGCCAGCAGTGAAGCGGGCTCATACAATGAGCAGTTCTTC	CASSEAGSYNEQFF
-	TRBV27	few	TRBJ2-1	TGTGCCAGCAGTCCCCGGACAGTTTACAATGAGCAGTTCTTC	CASSPRTVYNEQFF
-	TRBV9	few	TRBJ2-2	TGTGCCAGCAGTCTGGGAAGGGGAGGCCGGAACACCGGGGAGCTGTTTTTT	CASSLGRGGRNTGELFF
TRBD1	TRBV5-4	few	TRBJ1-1	TGTGCCAGCAGCGGGGGGAGGACAGGGTTGACTTTCTTT	CASSGGRTGLTFF
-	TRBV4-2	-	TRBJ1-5	TGTGCCAGCAGCCAAGATGTGAGTACGAGCAATCAGCCCCAGCATTTT	CASSQDVSTSNQPQHF
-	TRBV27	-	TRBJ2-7	TGTGCCAGCAGACGGAGGGGGAGGGAGGAGGCCTACGAGCAGTACTTC	CASRRRGREEAYEQYF
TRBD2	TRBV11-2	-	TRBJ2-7	TGTGCCAGCAGCTTAGGTCTAGCGGCCTACGAGCAGTACTTC	CASSLGLAAYEQYF
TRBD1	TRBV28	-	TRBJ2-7	TGTGCCAGCAGTTTAAATGGGGGACAGGGCTACGAGCAGTACTTC	CASSLNGGQGYEQYF
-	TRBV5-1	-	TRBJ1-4	TGCGCCAGCAGCTCCCAGGGATTTACTAATGAAAAACTGTTTTTT	CASSSQGFTNEKLFF
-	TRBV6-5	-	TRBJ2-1	TGTGCCAGCAAAGGGGGTGTTGAGCAGTTCTTC	CASKGGVEQFF
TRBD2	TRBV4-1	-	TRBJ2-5	TGCGCCAGCAGCCATGGGGGGGTATCTCAAGAGACCCAGTACTTC	CASSHGGVSQETQYF
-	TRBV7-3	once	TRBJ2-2	TGTGCCAGCAGCCTACAGGGAGTGGCCGGGGAGCTGTTTTTT	CASSLQGVAGELFF
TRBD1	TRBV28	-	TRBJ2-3	TGTGCCAGCAGCTACTTCGGGACAGAAAAAACAGATACGCAGTATTTT	CASSYFGTEKTDTQYF
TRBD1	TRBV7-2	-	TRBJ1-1	TGTGCCAGCAGACTACAGGGGGTGGTGGACACTGAAGCTTTCTTT	CASRLQGVVDTEAFF
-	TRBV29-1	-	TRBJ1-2	TGCAGCGTTGAATCTGTAGGCTACACCTTC	CSVESVGYTF
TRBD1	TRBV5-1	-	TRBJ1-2	TGCGCCAGCAGCCACACTTCTGGACAGGGCTATGGCTACACCTTC	CASSHTSGQGYGYTF
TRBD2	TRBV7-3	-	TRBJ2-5	TGTGCCAGCAGCTTAGTGGCGGGGGGTTTGGAGACCCAGTACTTC	CASSLVAGGLETQYF
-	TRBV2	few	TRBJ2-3	TGTGCCAGCAGTAGGCGGGCGGGCACAGATACGCAGTATTTT	CASSRRAGTDTQYF
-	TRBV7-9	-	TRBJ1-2	TGTGCCAGCAGCTTAGCTCAGATTAACTATGGCTACACCTTC	CASSLAQINYGYTF
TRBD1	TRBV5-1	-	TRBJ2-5	TGCGCCAGCAGCTTGGGAGACAGGGGGCGAGAAGAGACCCAGTACTTC	CASSLGDRGREETQYF
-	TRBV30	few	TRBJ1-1	TGTGCCTGGACCAGGGAAGGTTCTGAAGCTTTCTTT	CAWTREGSEAFF
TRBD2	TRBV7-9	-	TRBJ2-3	TGTTCCAGCAGCTTATATAGCGGGGGGGCAGAAGATACGCAGTATTTT	CSSSLYSGGAEDTQYF
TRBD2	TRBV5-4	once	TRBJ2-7	TGTGCCAGCAGCTTGGCGGGAGGGGAATCCTACGAGCAGTACTTC	CASSLAGGESYEQYF
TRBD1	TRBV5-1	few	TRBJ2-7	TGCGCCAGCAGCCTTATGGGACAGGGACCCTACGAGCAGTACTTC	CASSLMGQGPYEQYF
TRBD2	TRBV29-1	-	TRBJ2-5	TGCAGCGTTGATGGTCGCGGGGGAGACGTCCAAGAGACCCAGTACTTC	CSVDGRGGDVQETQYF
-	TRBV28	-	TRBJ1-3	TGTGCCAGCAGAGAAACAGGGTTTACTGGAAACACCATATATTTT	CASRETGFTGNTIYF
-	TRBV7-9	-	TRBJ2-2	TGTGCCAGCAGTAGAGCGGGCAGTAACACCGGGGAGCTGTTTTTT	CASSRAGSNTGELFF
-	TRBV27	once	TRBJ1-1	TGTGCCAGCGCTCTGTCTCGGTACGACACTGAAGCTTTCTTT	CASALSRYDTEAFF
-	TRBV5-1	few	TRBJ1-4	TGCGCCAGCAGCTTGGTCAGCGGTCGAACTAATGAAAAACTGTTTTTT	CASSLVSGRTNEKLFF
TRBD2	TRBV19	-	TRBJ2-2	TGTGCCAGTAGTAAAGATGGACTAGCGAATAACACCGGGGAGCTGTTTTTT	CASSKDGLANNTGELFF
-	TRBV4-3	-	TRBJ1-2	TGCGCCAGCAGCCAAGTTACAGGGATCGCCTATGGCTACACCTTC	CASSQVTGIAYGYTF